A selection of T cell receptor beta chains follows, all from one sample in a study of cytomegalovirus exposure and HLA in healthy donors. The protocol was immunoSEQ multiplex PCR, while the TCRdb copy is restricted to in-frame clones and leaves out a portion. The listing records 200,000 to 250,000 clones. What was sequenced was PBMCs. These receptors all come from a woman aged 25 to 39 in good health and CMV-seropositive. The CDR3 runs from the conserved cysteine through the conserved F or W. D genes are given only for firm matches.

v_call	d_call	j_call	cdr3_aa	cdr3_nt
TRBV5-4	.	TRBJ2-2	CASSSPSAPNTGELFF	TGTGCCAGCAGCTCCCCTAGCGCGCCGAACACCGGGGAGCTGTTTTTT
TRBV4-1	TRBD1	TRBJ1-2	CASSQDRTGYGYTF	TGCGCCAGCAGCCAAGATCGGACAGGCTATGGCTACACCTTC
TRBV14	.	TRBJ2-3	CASSHLPDGDTQYF	TGTGCCAGCAGCCATCTCCCCGACGGGGATACGCAGTATTTT
TRBV5-1	.	TRBJ1-1	CASSLHRENTEAFF	TGCGCCAGCAGCCTCCATCGGGAGAACACTGAAGCTTTCTTT
TRBV6-5	.	TRBJ2-5	CASSYGPTREQYF	TGTGCCAGCAGTTACGGACCAACTCGGGAGCAGTACTTC
TRBV5-6	TRBD2	TRBJ2-4	CASSSWTSGGADKNIQYF	TGTGCCAGCAGCTCCTGGACTAGCGGGGGGGCGGACAAAAACATTCAGTACTTC
TRBV4-2	TRBD2	TRBJ2-3	CASSQGSGGFTDTQYF	TGTGCCAGCAGCCAGGGTAGCGGGGGGTTCACAGATACGCAGTATTTT
TRBV9	TRBD2	TRBJ2-3	CASSATSGRTDTQYF	TGTGCCAGCAGCGCGACTAGCGGGAGAACAGATACGCAGTATTTT
TRBV27	.	TRBJ1-4	CASSLSAPRQAVNEKLFF	TGTGCCAGCAGTTTATCTGCCCCCCGGCAGGCAGTTAATGAAAAACTGTTTTTT
TRBV18	.	TRBJ2-1	CASSPENEQFF	TGTGCCAGCTCACCCGAGAATGAGCAGTTCTTC
TRBV19	.	TRBJ1-6	CAGRGSSYNSPLHF	TGTGCCGGGAGGGGCAGCTCCTATAATTCACCCCTCCACTTT
TRBV7-9	.	TRBJ1-3	CASSSTRIRVKGNTIYF	TGTGCCAGCAGCTCCACGCGGATCCGGGTAAAAGGAAACACCATATATTTT